This T cell receptor beta chain stems from a study of blood T cell repertoires in COVID-19 (dated by TCRdb to 2018 to 2020). Study-wide context: The collaborator samples originated in the United States, Italy and Spain and spanned the acute and convalescent phases of COVID-19. Where available, HLA class I and class II types were taken from metadata supplied by the sample provider and were not determined by assay-based typing. A freely available public database, intended as a resource for researchers studying the immune response to SARS-CoV-2, is where the repertoires were released. The material from the prospective study consisted of cDNA or gDNA derived from T cells, B-cell-depleted T cells, or PBMCs. Samples were obtained from the ongoing ImmuneRACE study (first 160 participants) and from 1,254 subjects provided by 6 global collaborators. Nearly every sample came with metadata listing a de-identified subject ID, COVID-19 status, age in years and sex. The dataset comprised deeply sampled blood TCRbeta repertoires from subjects exposed to, actively infected with, or recovered from COVID-19.

TCRbeta CDR3 regions were amplified from genomic DNA using the immunoSEQ Assay, a bias-controlled multiplex PCR. The original methods were these. The number of nucleated cells in each sample was estimated by amplification of reference gene primers within the assay. Sequence reads were collapsed and filtered to measure the absolute abundance of every unique TCRbeta CDR3 rearrangement. For each sample, productive Simpson clonality was calculated as the square root of Simpson's diversity index over productive rearrangements. TCRdb carries this immuneACCESS record with in-frame sequences only. Its versions omit some clonotypes, under half of them owing to an unresolved V gene in the studies checked, with the rest unexplained. V and J calls and clone size come straight from that table; D and trimming were deduced from the DNA. In all, the sample holds about 44,000 clones, and 88% of those were seen once. The ten largest clones add up to 1% to 1.5% of the sample.

This clone showed up just once. Its antigen is unknown. No quality values exist for individual bases; no much larger clone is one base distant. Whole blood was collected in K2EDTA tubes by collaborating institutions according to the institutions' own protocols. For TCRbeta analysis, collaborators shipped samples as frozen whole blood, isolated PBMCs, or DNA extracted from either of those sample types. Spanning cysteine to phenylalanine, the CDR3 consists of 13 amino acids. CDR3 DNA only is kept here, 39 bases in frame from base 1. V lost 3 bases and J lost 11 bases, and the count of bases not matched to a germline gene is 8. CDR1 and CDR2 are read off the germline V gene as SGDLS and YYNGEE. Here is what the overall study found, with its caveats: The amount of clinical and demographic metadata varied by source and participant and was provided uncurated.

The TCR was taken from a woman in her 40s with acute or convalescent COVID-19. The sequenced sample consisted of peripheral blood. This receptor chain uses TRBV9 and TRBJ1-1; TRBD1 lines up with 9 middle nucleotides. The CDR3 has the sequence CASSEFRDREAFF. The sequence in DNA is TGTGCCAGCAGCGAGTTCCGGGACAGGGAGGCTTTCTTT.